This entry describes one TCR beta chain. The antigen is undetermined. The sample comes from a study of beta chain features in type 1 diabetes. Germline lookup yields CDR1 MGHDK and CDR2 SYGVNS. The CDR3 totals 13 residues. V lost 2 bases and J lost 2, with 6 bases in between. Findings and caveats of the study: TCRB CDR3 length was moderately but significantly reduced in all four CD4+ subsets of Type 1 diabetes patients.

TCRB transcripts that were expressed got sequenced, as all of the isolated RNA had been reverse transcribed. Measured with immunoSEQ multiplex PCR; TCRdb has only the in-frame clones, and not every one. The sample includes approximately 600,000 clones, around 11% of them seen just once. Sequencing used naive CD4+ T cells from blood. The sequence came from a man aged 25-45 years with type 1 diabetes. The chain couples TRBV25-1 to TRBJ2-5, with no clear D. In DNA form, the CDR3 reads TGTGCCAGCAGTGAACCCGCACAAGAGACCCAGTACTTC. Residues: CASSEPAQETQYF. Together with reference TRBV25-1 and TRBJ2-5, the CDR3 gives the full variable domain: EADIYQTPRYLVIGTGKKITLECSQTMGHDKMYWYQQDPGMELHLIHYSYGVNSTEKGDLSSESTVSRIRTEHFPLTLESARPSHTSQYLCASSEPAQETQYFGPGTRLLVL.